This entry concerns a single T cell receptor beta chain. The V end was cut by 5 bases, the J end by 12 bases, with 11 bases between. The CDR3 has 10 amino acids. Germline values: CDR1 DFQATT, CDR2 SNEGSKA (reference sequence). These data come from a study of identical twins. Via MiXCR, TCRdb re-called the 5' RACE reads, giving one row per CDR3 protein. The repertoire holds 750,000 to 950,000 distinct CDR3 sequences, with over 9% as singletons. These data also featured in a second study, about yellow fever vaccine responses in identical twins.

The V call is TRBV20-1, the J call TRBJ2-1, with no clear D. The specimen sequenced was PBMCs. The receptor was derived from a woman between 18 and 29 years old in good health. CDR3 nucleotide sequence: TGCAGTGCTCACGCCGGGTGGCAGTTCTTC. Amino acids: CSAHAGWQFF.